This TCR beta chain appears in the sequencing data of a study of vaccination effects on CD4 cells after COVID-19. Study details: Vaccine administered to participants consisted of two doses of either BNT162b2 or mRNA-1273.

Data came from immunoSEQ multiplex PCR; TCRdb stores just in-frame clones and leaves some out. The sample has 35,000 to 40,000 clones, about 78% seen once. Expansion with viral peptide pools was applied to antigen-specific CD4+ T cells by the ViraFEST assay prior to sequencing. Culturing for around ten days preceded CD4+ T cell isolation. From March to December 2020, the person had a SARS-CoV-2 infection that was confirmed by PCR. A remark on this clone: The antigen remains undetermined.

V was trimmed by 4 bases and J by 1 base, leaving 9 bases between them. The CDR3 totals 13 residues. Germline V gives CDR1 SQVTM, CDR2 ANQGSEA. Findings of the study overall: Marked contraction was observed in infection-induced and vaccine-induced clones late after vaccination. Small numbers of convalescent patients limited the study. It also lacked early post-infection timepoints.

The clonotype comes from a human donor who had a prior SARS-CoV-2 infection. Sequences were derived from CD4+ T cells from PBMCs cultured with HCoV-NL63 spike peptides, sampled before COVID-19 vaccination. The genes are TRBV29-1 and TRBJ2-3; possibly TRBD1 or TRBD2 for D (5 bases each). The CDR3 coding sequence is TGCAGCGTTGGAGGGGCGGGCACAGATACGCAGTATTTT. Its translation is CSVGGAGTDTQYF.